These 7 T cell receptor beta chains were all obtained from the same sample, sequenced in a study of cytomegalovirus exposure and HLA in healthy donors. The primer mix had 60 Vbeta and 13 Jbeta primers. Assay: immunoSEQ multiplex PCR; the TCRdb copy retains only in-frame clones and omits some. In the table there are under 150,000 clones, 75% to 85% of which are singletons. The sample comprised PBMCs. These TCRs come from a woman between 45 and 60 years old in good health and CMV-seropositive.

As to this clone: One junction end disagrees with the germline gene, perhaps due to a read error. V and J are TRBV7-7 and TRBJ2-1; 12 bases align to TRBD2. Germline CDR1 and CDR2: SSHAT and FNYEAQ (reference sequence). This CDR3 has 14 amino acids. This CDR3 reads CASSPSGRGNEQFF. The CDR3 nucleotides are TGTGCTAGCAGCCCTAGCGGGAGGGGAAATGAGCAGTTCTTC.

The J gene is TRBJ2-2, the V gene TRBV9; D is ambiguous. CDR1 is SGDLS and CDR2 is YYNGEE in the germline V gene. The CDR3 has 12 amino acids. V lost 4 bases and J lost 5, with 6 bases in between. CDR3 region: CASSLTTGELFF. The CDR3 bases are TGTGCCAGCAGCCTCACTACCGGGGAGCTGTTTTTT.

The chain recombines TRBV9 with TRBJ1-1; TRBD1 is a possible D gene (5 bases). There are 16 residues in the CDR3. V lost 3 bases and J 3 bases, leaving 18 bases between the germline ends. The germline CDR1 and CDR2 sequences are SGDLS and YYNGEE. The CDR3: CASSAAGGSLHTEAFF. The CDR3 region has the DNA TGTGCCAGCAGCGCCGCCGGGGGGAGCCTTCACACTGAAGCTTTCTTT.

V gene TRBV6-5 combines with J gene TRBJ1-2, with 7 bases identical to TRBD1. V gave up 7 bases and J gave up 7 bases; unmatched junction bases: 12. This CDR3 region has 14 residues. The germline gives CDR1 MNHEY, CDR2 SVGAGI. CDR3 sequence reads: CASKQGQAPSGYTF. CDR3 sequence (DNA): TGTGCCAGCAAACAAGGACAGGCCCCGTCTGGCTACACCTTC.

The V call is TRBV9, the J call TRBJ1-2; 7 positions match TRBD1. V trimming: 0 bases; J trimming: 7 bases; junction bases outside the gene matches: 15. In germline, CDR1 is SGDLS, CDR2 YYNGEE. The CDR3 loop spans 17 amino acids. CDR3 region: CASSVEGGRGQRSGYTF. The CDR3 nucleotides read TGTGCCAGCAGCGTAGAAGGGGGAAGGGGGCAAAGGTCTGGCTACACCTTC.

V usage is TRBV30 and J usage is TRBJ1-5, with unresolved D. The ends were cut back, 0 bases at V and 5 bases at J, with 8 bases in the middle. Germline V lookup: CDR1 GTSNPN, CDR2 SVGIG (reference sequence). The CDR3 has 13 amino acids. The CDR3 sequence is CAWSVRVDQPQHF. CDR3 DNA: TGTGCCTGGAGTGTACGGGTAGATCAGCCCCAGCATTTT.

The gene calls are TRBV15 and TRBJ1-1; D is unclear. The germline CDR1 and CDR2 sequences are LNHNV and YYDKDF (reference sequence). V lost 3 bases, J lost 1 base, and 9 bases lay in between. CDR3 size: 14 residues. CDR3 protein: CATSSVRGNTEAFF. CDR3 coding DNA: TGTGCCACCAGCAGTGTTCGGGGGAACACTGAAGCTTTCTTT. The whole variable domain, remainder taken from reference TRBV15 and TRBJ1-1, is DAMVIQNPRYQVTQFGKPVTLSCSQTLNHNVMYWYQQKSSQAPKLLFHYYDKDFNNEADTPDNFQSRRPNTSFCFLDIRSPGLGDTAMYLCATSSVRGNTEAFFGQGTRLTVV.